The 6 T cell receptor beta chains in this list originate from one sample, sequenced in a study of identical twins. TCRdb used MiXCR to reprocess the 5' RACE reads, holding one entry per CDR3 protein. Of hundreds of thousands of distinct CDR3 sequences in the sample, 5.5% to 6.5% were seen once. The sequencing input was naive T cells sorted from blood. These receptors came from a man between 18 and 29 years old in good health.

Many counts were recorded for this clonotype. The rearrangement uses TRBV5-6 and TRBJ2-1; D may correspond to TRBD1 or TRBD2 (5 bases each). This CDR3 region has 14 residues. V lost 4 bases and J lost 2, with 10 bases in between. CDR1 SGHDT and CDR2 YYEEEE come from the germline V gene. This CDR3 is CASSAGGPYNEQFF. The CDR3 DNA reads TGTGCCAGCAGCGCTGGGGGACCCTACAATGAGCAGTTCTTC.

Many counts were recorded for this clonotype. J is TRBJ2-1 and V is TRBV29-1; D possibly corresponds to TRBD2 (6 bases). Per germline, CDR1 SQVTM and CDR2 ANQGSEA. V was clipped by 2 bases and J by 5 bases, with 10 bases between them. CDR3 length: 13 residues. The CDR3 region has the DNA TGCAGCGTTGAAAGACTAGTAGACAATGAGCAGTTCTTC. This codes for CSVERLVDNEQFF.

This clonotype was found a few times. The rearrangement uses TRBV11-2 and TRBJ1-4, with 7 bases lining up with TRBD1. The germline gives CDR1 SGHAT, CDR2 FQNNGV. The CDR3 covers 15 residues. The trim removed 5 bases at V and 3 bases at J, leaving 6 bases unmatched. DNA of the CDR3: TGTGCCAGCAGCCATCGGGACAGCTCTAATGAAAAACTGTTTTTT. Its translation: CASSHRDSSNEKLFF.

This clonotype was seen ten or more times. This chain joins TRBV12-3 or TRBV12-4 and TRBJ1-1; no clear D gene. This CDR3 has 14 amino acids. V lost 1 base and J lost 4, with 10 bases in between. CDR3 residues: CASSLGLAITEAFF. In DNA form, the CDR3 reads TGTGCCAGCAGTTTAGGGCTAGCAATCACTGAAGCTTTCTTT.

This clonotype was counted at least ten times. The chain carries TRBV5-5 and TRBJ2-1; 16 bases align to TRBD2. Germline V gives CDR1 SGHKS, CDR2 YYEKEE (reference sequence). The CDR3 has 17 amino acids. With V trimmed by 4 bases and J by 2 bases, 3 bases remained unmatched. CDR3 protein: CASSPGLAGGPYNEQFF. The CDR3 bases are TGTGCCAGCAGCCCGGGACTAGCGGGAGGGCCCTACAATGAGCAGTTCTTC. Complete variable domain (other parts from reference TRBV5-5 and TRBJ2-1): DAGVTQSPTHLIKTRGQQVTLRCSPISGHKSVSWYQQVLGQGPQFIFQYYEKEERGRGNFPDRFSARQFPNYSSELNVNALLLGDSALYLCASSPGLAGGPYNEQFFGPGTRLTVL.

This clonotype was seen more than once but under ten times. The chain employs TRBV4-3 and TRBJ2-7; TRBD2 might be the D (6 bases). V was clipped by 0 bases and J by 6 bases, with 9 bases between them. The CDR3 has 13 residues. The germline gives CDR1 LGHNA, CDR2 YSLEER. The chain's CDR3 is CASSQDPGGEQYF. The CDR3 DNA sequence: TGCGCCAGCAGCCAAGATCCCGGGGGCGAGCAGTACTTC.